Presented here are 19 T cell receptor beta chains from one specimen sequenced in a study of cytomegalovirus exposure and HLA in healthy donors. The PCR employed 60 Vbeta primers together with 13 Jbeta primers. Profiling relied on immunoSEQ multiplex PCR, and the TCRdb table lists in-frame clones only, not all of them. Here the sample spans just over 200,000 clones, around 80% being singletons. Input material: PBMCs. Every receptor here comes from a man between 45 and 60 years old in good health and CMV-seronegative.

The chain links TRBV5-1 to TRBJ1-2; 8 bases are shared with TRBD1. The CDR3 is 15 residues long. With 4 bases clipped from V and 3 bases from J, the junction kept 8 bases outside the gene matches. Per the germline V gene, CDR1 is SGHRS and CDR2 is YFSETQ. The CDR3 protein is CASSRPGQGDYGYTF. CDR3 coding DNA: TGCGCCAGCAGCCGCCCCGGACAGGGCGACTATGGCTACACCTTC.

A single count supports this clone. V usage is TRBV10-3 and J usage is TRBJ2-1; 13 nucleotides line up with TRBD2. The CDR3 runs to 14 residues. The ends lost 11 bases at V and 7 bases at J; junction bases unmatched: 8. Germline V CDR1 and CDR2: ENHRY, SYGVKD. CDR3 bases: TGTGCCGTGGCTGGACTAGCGGGAGTGAATGAGCAGTTCTTC. Protein: CAVAGLAGVNEQFF.

Comments on this clone: The junction departs from germline at one end; a sequencing error may be responsible. The V call is TRBV4-1, the J call TRBJ2-6, with D perhaps matching TRBD1 (5 bases). This CDR3 contains 17 residues. The V gene's germline CDR1 is MGHRA and CDR2 YSYEKL. As DNA, the CDR3 is TGCGCCAGCAGCCAAGTGTTGCAGGGATCTGGGGCCAACGGCCTGACTTTC. Its translation is CASSQVLQGSGANGLTF.

Worth noting for this clone: The DNA is left out, because the CDR3 cannot be placed on it with certainty; the CDR3 is given as TCRdb lists it. The chain has TRBV21-1 and TRBJ1-4. TRBV21-1 is flagged as a pseudogene. The CDR3 numbers 17 amino acids, ends counted. CDR3 region: CASSKWGDGATNEKLFF.

This sequence joins TRBV18 and TRBJ2-6; 8 positions agree with TRBD1. The CDR3 consists of 20 residues. Germline loops: CDR1 KGHSH, CDR2 LQKENI. The V gene end was trimmed by 1 base and the J gene end by 0 bases; junction bases not matched to a gene: 11. The CDR3 bases are TGTGCCAGCTCACCACGGATAGGGACAGGAGAGGGCTCTGGGGCCAACGTCCTGACTTTC. It translates to CASSPRIGTGEGSGANVLTF.

The rearrangement links TRBV6-1 to TRBJ2-2; 9 bases match TRBD2. This CDR3 contains 15 residues. J was trimmed by 4 bases and V by 4 bases; bases with no gene match: 4. Germline V lookup: CDR1 MNHNS, CDR2 SASEGT. The CDR3 sequence is CASSGAGGTTGELFF. The CDR3 DNA is TGTGCCAGCAGTGGAGCGGGAGGCACCACCGGGGAGCTGTTTTTT.

Regarding this clone: Other DNA sequences of this sample code for an identical CDR3. V is TRBV6-5 and J is TRBJ2-2, with D possibly TRBD2 on 5 matching bases. Trimming took 2 bases from V and 5 from J, leaving 12 bases between them. Per germline, CDR1 MNHEY and CDR2 SVGAGI. CDR3 length: 15 amino acids. The CDR3 sequence is CASSYAGTGTGELFF. CDR3 sequence (DNA): TGTGCCAGCAGTTACGCGGGTACGGGGACCGGGGAGCTGTTTTTT.

This clone turned up a few times. V is TRBV11-2 and J is TRBJ1-4; D is ambiguous. Trimming pared 2 bases from V and 7 bases from J, leaving 17 bases between. The CDR3 loop spans 16 amino acids. Germline V CDR1 and CDR2: SGHAT, FQNNGV. This chain's CDR3 is CASSLRPQREVEKLFF. CDR3 bases: TGTGCCAGCAGCTTACGCCCTCAAAGGGAGGTTGAAAAACTGTTTTTT.

The rearrangement joins TRBV5-6 to TRBJ2-3; D might be TRBD1 (5 bases). Between the trimmed V and J ends, which lost 4 bases and 5 bases, there was a span of 17 bases. The germline gives CDR1 SGHDT, CDR2 YYEEEE. This CDR3 spans 15 amino acids. CDR3 loop: CASSPRGPMQDTQYF. The CDR3 bases are TGTGCCAGCAGCCCTAGGGGTCCAATGCAAGATACGCAGTATTTT.

The genes are TRBV28 and TRBJ2-6; D may be TRBD1 (5 bases). The CDR3 is made up of 15 amino acids. Looked up from germline, CDR1 is MDHEN and CDR2 is SYDVKM. V lost 2 bases to trimming and J lost 4 bases, with 9 bases between them. The CDR3 loop is CASSLAGSGANVLTF. CDR3 coding DNA: TGTGCCAGCAGTTTAGCAGGGTCCGGGGCCAACGTCCTGACTTTC.

V and J are TRBV4-1 and TRBJ2-7; TRBD2 matches 11 bases. Germline CDR1 reads MGHRA; CDR2 reads YSYEKL. The CDR3 contains 15 residues. V was clipped by 3 bases and J by 3 bases; unmatched bases: 4. DNA of the CDR3: TGCGCCAGCAGCCAGGGACTAGCGGAACTCTACGAGCAGTACTTC. Its protein product is CASSQGLAELYEQYF.

The chain is built from TRBV9 and TRBJ2-2; no definite D call. V was shortened by 6 bases and J by 0 bases, with 15 bases between the two germline ends. The V gene's germline CDR1 is SGDLS and CDR2 YYNGEE. The CDR3 runs 16 residues. The CDR3 DNA is TGTGCCAGCACCCCCCGAGCCATAACGAACACCGGGGAGCTGTTTTTT. It specifies CASTPRAITNTGELFF.

The chain links TRBV28 to TRBJ1-1; D is undetermined. Germline assignment: CDR1 MDHEN and CDR2 SYDVKM. V lost 8 bases and J lost 6, with 16 bases in between. This CDR3 contains 13 residues. The CDR3 sequence: CASADQNNAEAFF. The CDR3, as DNA: TGTGCCAGCGCAGATCAGAATAACGCTGAAGCTTTCTTT.

This chain links TRBV30 with TRBJ2-7, with TRBD2 matching 8 bases. The V segment lost 0 bases and the J segment 4 bases; nucleotides outside the gene matches: 5. Germline CDR1 GTSNPN, CDR2 SVGIG (reference sequence). This CDR3 has 14 residues. In DNA form, the CDR3 reads TGTGCCTGGAGTGTACTTGCGGGGGGATACGAGCAGTACTTC. It codes for CAWSVLAGGYEQYF.

The V and J genes are TRBV19 and TRBJ2-7; 8 nucleotides agree with TRBD1. Looked up from germline, CDR1 is LNHDA and CDR2 is SQIVND (reference sequence). This CDR3 region has 14 residues. V lost 5 bases and J lost 4; bases outside the gene matches: 7. For the CDR3, the DNA is TGTGCCAGTAGTTCCCAGGGGGCGTGGTACGAGCAGTACTTC. Encoded protein: CASSSQGAWYEQYF.

The rearrangement links TRBV5-1 to TRBJ2-1; 8 bases are a match to TRBD2. The germline V gene encodes CDR1 SGHRS and CDR2 YFSETQ. This CDR3 contains 15 residues. J lost 4 bases, V lost 0 bases, and 3 bases had no gene match. The CDR3 loop is CASSLAGGAYNEQFF. Here the CDR3 DNA reads TGCGCCAGCAGCTTGGCCGGGGGGGCTTACAATGAGCAGTTCTTC.

This chain joins TRBV30 and TRBJ2-1, with TRBD2 matching 12 bases. CDR3 length: 17 residues. Losses at the gene ends were 3 bases for V and 0 bases for J; bases not matched to a gene: 6. CDR1 GTSNPN and CDR2 SVGIG come from the germline V gene (reference sequence). The CDR3 reads CAWRLAGGLSSYNEQFF. As DNA, the CDR3 is TGTGCCTGGAGACTAGCGGGAGGCCTCAGCTCCTACAATGAGCAGTTCTTC. Complete variable domain (other parts from reference TRBV30 and TRBJ2-1): SQTIHQWPATLVQPVGSPLSLECTVEGTSNPNLYWYRQAAGRGLQLLFYSVGIGQISSEVPQNLSASRPQDRQFILSSKKLLLSDSGFYLCAWRLAGGLSSYNEQFFGPGTRLTVL.

V is TRBV2 and J is TRBJ2-7; D gene uncertain. Deletions cut 8 bases from V and 3 bases from J, with 11 bases between. The V gene's germline CDR1 is SNHLY and CDR2 FYNNEI. The CDR3 has 12 residues. CDR3 nucleotide sequence: TGTGCCAGCGATGCAAACGGCTACGAGCAGTACTTC. It is translated as CASDANGYEQYF.

The genes are TRBV9 and TRBJ2-1; a weak D match, TRBD1 (6 bases). The CDR3 spans 16 residues. Per germline, CDR1 SGDLS and CDR2 YYNGEE. V lost 0 bases and J 3 bases, leaving 13 bases between the germline ends. The CDR3 loop is CASSVVEMDSYNEQFF. DNA of the CDR3: TGTGCCAGCAGCGTAGTAGAAATGGACAGCTACAATGAGCAGTTCTTC.